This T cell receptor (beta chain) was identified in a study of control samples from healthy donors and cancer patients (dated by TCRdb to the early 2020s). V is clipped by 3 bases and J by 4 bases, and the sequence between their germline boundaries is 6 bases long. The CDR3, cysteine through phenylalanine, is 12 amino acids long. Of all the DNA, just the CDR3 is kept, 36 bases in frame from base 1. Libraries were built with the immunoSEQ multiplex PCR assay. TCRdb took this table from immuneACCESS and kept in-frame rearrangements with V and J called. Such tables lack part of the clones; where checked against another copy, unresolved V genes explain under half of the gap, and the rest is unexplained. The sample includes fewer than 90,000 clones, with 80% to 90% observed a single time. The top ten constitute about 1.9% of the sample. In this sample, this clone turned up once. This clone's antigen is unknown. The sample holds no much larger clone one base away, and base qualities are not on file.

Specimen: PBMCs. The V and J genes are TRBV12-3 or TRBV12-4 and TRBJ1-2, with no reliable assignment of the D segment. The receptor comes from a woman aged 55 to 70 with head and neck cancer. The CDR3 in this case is CASSFYTYGYTF. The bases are TGTGCCAGCAGTTTCTATACCTATGGCTACACCTTC.